This is a list of T cell receptor beta chains from one sample in a study of T cell responses to AZD1222 COVID-19 vaccine. Method: immunoSEQ multiplex PCR; TCRdb's copy keeps in-frame clones and lacks some. The table has 90,000 to 100,000 clones, approximately 90% seen once. The sequences come from peripheral blood, collected on day 0 of AZD1222 vaccination. The source of these receptors is an adult in good health. Each CDR3 is given with its conserved first and last residue. D genes are given only for firm matches. Clone size appears in some rows only: once, few, many, or a class for an expanded clone.

TRBV7-8	NA	TRBJ2-7	NA	TGTGCCAGCAGCTTAGTAAAATCCTCCTACGAGCAGTACTTC	CASSLVKSSYEQYF
TRBV2	NA	TRBJ2-3	NA	TGTGCCAGCAGTGAAGCCCTACCGACAGATACGCAGTATTTT	CASSEALPTDTQYF
TRBV19	NA	TRBJ1-5	TRBD1	TGTGCCAGTAGCCTCGGACAGGGTCAACAGCCCCAGCATTTT	CASSLGQGQQPQHF
TRBV28	NA	TRBJ1-5	TRBD1	TGTGCCAGCAGTTTATTTAGGACAGGGGGCAGACAGCCCCAGCATTTT	CASSLFRTGGRQPQHF
TRBV5-1	NA	TRBJ2-5	NA	TGCGCCAGCAGGCAGGGGTCGAGTGAGACCCAGTACTTC	CASRQGSSETQYF
TRBV5-1	NA	TRBJ1-5	TRBD1	TGCGCCAGCAGCTACACAGGGGGCTCGAATCAGCCCCAGCATTTT	CASSYTGGSNQPQHF
TRBV19	NA	TRBJ1-3	NA	TGTGCCAGTAGTACGGAAGCTGGAAACACCATATATTTT	CASSTEAGNTIYF
TRBV5-5	NA	TRBJ2-2	NA	TGTGCCAGCAGCTTGGCTGGCGGGAACACCGGGGAGCTGTTTTTT	CASSLAGGNTGELFF
TRBV20-1	NA	TRBJ2-7	NA	TGCAGTGCTAGTACCACAGACCTTCCCTACGAGCAGTACTTC	CSASTTDLPYEQYF
TRBV7-3	NA	TRBJ2-2	TRBD1	TGTGCCAGCAGCTCCCATGCCACGGGACAGGGGAACACCGGGGAGCTGTTTTTT	CASSSHATGQGNTGELFF
TRBV10-3	NA	TRBJ1-1	NA	TGTGCCATCAGTGATTTTGGGAGGGCGAACACTGAAGCTTTCTTT	CAISDFGRANTEAFF
TRBV5-6	NA	TRBJ2-1	TRBD2	TGTGCCAGCAGCTTGGACCCTCTCTCGGTAGCGGGATTCAATGAGCAGTTCTTC	CASSLDPLSVAGFNEQFF
TRBV7-9	few	TRBJ2-5	NA	TGTGCCAGCAGCTTACGGATGGAGACCCAGTACTTC	CASSLRMETQYF
TRBV5-1	NA	TRBJ1-4	NA	TGCGCCAGCAGCTTGGGACAGTCAGGGGAAAAACTGTTTTTT	CASSLGQSGEKLFF
TRBV5-1	once	TRBJ1-1	NA	TGCGCCAGCAGCTCCCAAGGGGGGTACGCTGAAGCTTTCTTT	CASSSQGGYAEAFF
TRBV5-1	NA	TRBJ2-1	TRBD2	TGCGCCAGCAGCCCGGTAGTAGCGGGAGGGCAAGGTAATGAGCAGTTCTTC	CASSPVVAGGQGNEQFF
TRBV6-6	NA	TRBJ1-2	TRBD1	TGTGCCAGCAGTTACGAGGGGGCCCGCTATGGCTACACCTTC	CASSYEGARYGYTF
TRBV4-3	once	TRBJ2-1	NA	TGCGCCAGCAGCCAAGGTATAGGGTCAGGGAGCAATGAGCAGTTCTTC	CASSQGIGSGSNEQFF
TRBV24-1	NA	TRBJ2-1	NA	TGTGCCACCAGTGGGGTGGGGATGGAGCAGTTCTTC	CATSGVGMEQFF
TRBV5-4	NA	TRBJ1-2	NA	TGTGCCAGCAGCTTGGACAGCCACCGGGGCTACACCTTC	CASSLDSHRGYTF
TRBV20-1	few	TRBJ1-5	NA	TGCAGTGCTAGTGGCCAGGCCCCAACCCAGCCCCAGCATTTT	CSASGQAPTQPQHF
TRBV20-1	few	TRBJ2-1	NA	TGCGGCGGGACCAAGGGTTATGGGCAGTTCTTC	CGGTKGYGQFF
TRBV5-1	NA	TRBJ1-1	NA	TGCGCCAGCAGCTGGGGGACGACGGGCACTGAAGCTTTCTTT	CASSWGTTGTEAFF
TRBV9	NA	TRBJ1-1	NA	TGTGCCAGCAGCCTGGGGGGACGGGGCACTGAAGCTTTCTTT	CASSLGGRGTEAFF
TRBV4-2	NA	TRBJ2-1	NA	TGTGCCAGCAGCCAACTACTTGGCGCCACGGGTGAGCAGTTCTTC	CASSQLLGATGEQFF
TRBV5-1	NA	TRBJ2-7	NA	TGCGCCAGCAGCTTGGACGTCCACGAGCAGTACTTC	CASSLDVHEQYF
TRBV28	NA	TRBJ2-5	NA	TGTGCCAGCAGCCCAAGGGTGGAGACCCAGTACTTC	CASSPRVETQYF
TRBV28	once	TRBJ1-2	NA	TGTGCCACCCTCGGGGGTACCTCCGTTGATGGCTACACCTTC	CATLGGTSVDGYTF
TRBV2	NA	TRBJ1-5	NA	TGTGCCAGCAGTGGGCCGACTTCCAATCAGCCCCAGCATTTT	CASSGPTSNQPQHF
TRBV29-1	NA	TRBJ2-7	TRBD1	TGCAGCGCCGGACAGGGGACCTACGAGCAGTACTTC	CSAGQGTYEQYF
TRBV24-1	NA	TRBJ2-3	NA	TGTGCCACCAGTGGGGGGCGGGGGCACACAGATACGCAGTATTTT	CATSGGRGHTDTQYF
TRBV7-9	once	TRBJ1-2	NA	TGTGCCAGCAGCGCCAACTATGGCTACACCTTC	CASSANYGYTF
TRBV6-5	NA	TRBJ1-4	NA	TGTGCCAGCAGTCCAAGGACTGGAGGGAATGAAAAACTGTTTTTT	CASSPRTGGNEKLFF
TRBV11-1	NA	TRBJ1-1	NA	TGTGCCAGCAGCGCCCGACAGTGGCCCATGAACACTGAAGCTTTCTTT	CASSARQWPMNTEAFF
TRBV11-2	NA	TRBJ2-7	NA	TGTGCCAGCAGCTTGGCACTAGGGGGTCGCGAGCAGTACTTC	CASSLALGGREQYF
TRBV9	NA	TRBJ1-1	TRBD1	TGTGCCAGCAGCGCAGACAGGGACACTGAAGCTTTCTTT	CASSADRDTEAFF
TRBV6-6	NA	TRBJ1-3	NA	TGTGCCAGCAGTTACGCCCTCCCCGGGGCTGGAAACACCATATATTTT	CASSYALPGAGNTIYF
TRBV18	NA	TRBJ1-1	NA	TGTGCCAGCTCACCAGGGGCGGGCAGGGTGGCTGAAGCTTTCTTT	CASSPGAGRVAEAFF
TRBV14	NA	TRBJ2-5	NA	TGTGCCAGCAGCCCGTCTTGGTTACAAGAGACCCAGTACTTC	CASSPSWLQETQYF
TRBV29-1	NA	TRBJ2-7	NA	TGCAGCGTTGCACCTGGCAGCATCTACGAGCAGTACTTC	CSVAPGSIYEQYF
TRBV28	NA	TRBJ1-2	NA	TGTGCCAGCAGTACCTACAGGTCGGACTATGGCTACACCTTC	CASSTYRSDYGYTF
TRBV7-9	NA	TRBJ2-2	NA	TGTGCCAGCGATCGGGACTTCTCCACCGGGGAGCTGTTTTTT	CASDRDFSTGELFF
TRBV5-5	NA	TRBJ2-7	TRBD1	TGTGCCAGCAGCTCAGGGGGTGGCGAGCAGTACTTC	CASSSGGGEQYF
TRBV9	NA	TRBJ1-1	NA	TGTGCCAGCAGCGTAGATTCTTCCCCGAACACTGAAGCTTTCTTT	CASSVDSSPNTEAFF